This entry lists 7 T cell receptor beta chains sequenced from one sample in a study of cytomegalovirus exposure and HLA in healthy donors. Measured with immunoSEQ multiplex PCR; TCRdb has only the in-frame clones, and not every one. Among 150,000 to 200,000 clones listed, 85% were seen once. The sample consisted of PBMCs. Receptors were obtained from a man aged 18 to 30 in good health and CMV-seropositive.

This chain links TRBV6-1 with TRBJ1-5; no reliable D call. V was shortened by 0 bases and J by 16 bases, with 13 bases between the two germline ends. Per the germline V gene, CDR1 is MNHNS and CDR2 is SASEGT. The CDR3 length is 12 residues. CDR3 amino acids: CASSEAKPGLHF. The CDR3 DNA follows: TGTGCCAGCAGTGAAGCAAAACCGGGTCTTCATTTT.

The chain uses TRBV21-1 and TRBJ2-5; no DNA check was done on the table's D call, TRBD1. TRBV21-1 is described as a pseudogene. This CDR3 has 16 residues. The CDR3 bases are TGTGCCAGCAGCAAAGGGTGGGACAGGGAAAAGGGGGCCCAGTACTTC. As protein: CASSKGWDREKGAQYF.

The V and J genes are TRBV9 and TRBJ2-1; TRBD2 might be the D (5 bases). Germline CDR1 reads SGDLS; CDR2 reads YYNGEE. The CDR3 spans 13 residues. Trimming removed 4 bases from V and 7 bases from J, with 12 bases in between. In DNA form, the CDR3 reads TGTGCCAGCAGCCCCAGAGGGATTAATGAGCAGTTCTTC. Its translation is CASSPRGINEQFF.

The rearrangement links TRBV7-6 to TRBJ2-2, with TRBD1 identical over 8 bases. The CDR3 is 13 residues long. The V segment lost 4 bases and the J segment 6 bases; nucleotides outside the gene matches: 1. Germline V lookup: CDR1 SGHVS, CDR2 FNYEAQ. CDR3 sequence (DNA): TGTGCCAGCAGCTCACAGGGGGCCGGGGAGCTGTTTTTT. Translating it yields CASSSQGAGELFF.

The chain links TRBV7-9 to TRBJ1-6; D is perhaps TRBD1 (6 bases). The CDR3 is 14 residues long. Trimming took off 8 bases at V and 6 bases at J, with 14 bases between the two ends. Germline values: CDR1 SEHNR, CDR2 FQNEAQ (reference sequence). The CDR3 bases are TGTGCCAGCGCCTCTGGACAGTTTAATTCACCCCTCCACTTT. This encodes CASASGQFNSPLHF.

The V call is TRBV6-5, the J call TRBJ1-4; no reliable D call. The CDR3 sequence is 13 residues long. Trimming shortened V by 0 bases and J by 15 bases, and 14 bases separated the two germline ends. Germline V gives CDR1 MNHEY, CDR2 SVGAGI. CDR3 DNA sequence: TGTGCCAGCAGTTACTCCTATAACGGGGATATGTTTTTT. Residues: CASSYSYNGDMFF.

J is TRBJ2-7 and V is TRBV30, with 7 bases matching TRBD1. The CDR3 length is 13 residues. CDR1 and CDR2 from the germline V gene are GTSNPN and SVGIG (reference sequence). The V segment lost 8 bases and the J segment 7 bases; nucleotides outside the gene matches: 14. The CDR3 bases are TGTGCCGTATCGGGACAGTCGAGATGGGAGCAGTACTTC. It specifies CAVSGQSRWEQYF. Based on the CDR3 plus reference TRBV30 and TRBJ2-7, the full variable domain is SQTIHQWPATLVQPVGSPLSLECTVEGTSNPNLYWYRQAAGRGLQLLFYSVGIGQISSEVPQNLSASRPQDRQFILSSKKLLLSDSGFYLCAVSGQSRWEQYFGPGTRLTVT.